This TCR beta chain is drawn from a study of identical twins. Template switching added a universal primer binding site, and final cDNA carried unique molecular identifiers. MiXCR, run by TCRdb on the 5' RACE reads, gives a single entry per CDR3 protein. The sample has 1,800,000 or so distinct CDR3 sequences, around a third seen once. On this clonotype: The antigen remains undetermined.

Everyone who gave samples was a healthy Caucasian. Study-wide results and limits: Modelling approaches yielded underestimates of out-of-frame TCR alpha sharing between monozygotic twins. The authors noted that invariant MAIT and iNKT cells could partly confound zero-insertion analyses.

Trimming left V 4 bases short and J 7 bases short, with 15 bases between. Germline CDR1 and CDR2: SGHKS and YYEKEE (reference sequence). The CDR3 totals 14 residues. The sequence was obtained from a newborn girl in good health. The chain joins TRBV5-5 to TRBJ2-1, with a tentative D call TRBD2 (5 bases). The sample comprised cord blood. The CDR3 is CASSLPLRRNEQFF. The CDR3 nucleotides read TGTGCCAGCAGCCTCCCCCTCAGGAGGAATGAGCAGTTCTTC.